This TCR beta chain emerged from a study of cytomegalovirus exposure and HLA in healthy donors (dated 2017 in TCRdb). Regarding the complete study: In an earlier analysis of under 750 of the donors, 250 to 300 Gb of sequence data and approximately 120 million unique TCR beta sequences from about 190 million T cells were reported. Approximately 330 gigabases of sequencing data and 70 million to 100 million unique TCR sequences made up an early release that covered over 550 HLA-typed donors. Among the approximately 400 genotyped donors, around 79% belonged to the genetic ancestry cluster associated with self-reported Caucasian donors. The study was designed to test whether signatures of past pathogen exposure could be identified by cataloging public T cell receptors. The study profiled the T cell repertoires of approximately 700 subjects by immunosequencing and related them to cytomegalovirus serostatus. In addition to the first cohort of 500 to 850 subjects, a separate validation cohort of 120 different subjects was used. High-throughput TCR immunosequencing, statistical association of individual TCRs with disease status, and machine learning were combined to predict cytomegalovirus infection status. A later analysis re-examined previously published TCR beta repertoires from over 500 donors and added high-resolution HLA genotyping to investigate patterns of TCR occurrence. The later analysis used no new phenotypic data to find candidate immune exposures, relying instead on TCR beta sequences and their occurrence across donors. In an earlier analysis of 587 of the donors, high-throughput TCR beta sequencing was used to judge whether each TCR beta V gene segment behaved as functional or pseudogenic. Donor age, sex, ethnicity and CMV serostatus were compiled together with the repertoire data. A later genetic analysis took genome-wide SNP genotypes for about 65% of the 666 donors and used that subset as a discovery cohort. Every discovery cohort repertoire had been produced on one sequencing platform. Both class I and class II loci were covered by HLA typing, at four-digit resolution. The number of donors typed differed by locus, with roughly 629-640 for A, B, C, DRB1 and DQB1, 522 for DQA1, over 600 for DPA1, and about 450 for DPB1. Roughly five DR-DQ haplotypes were treated as single units for association and clustering because of strong linkage in the cohort. Across 398 genotyped donors of the cohort, an average of approximately 240,000 unique TCR beta nucleotide sequences per donor were sequenced, and roughly 20% of those sequences were non-productive. Summary of the overall study and its limitations: Roughly uniform sequencing depth across donors was assumed in presence/absence analyses, although this assumption may not hold. A later analysis associated 16,951 TCR beta sequences with specific HLA alleles at a false discovery rate of 0.05. Some IMGT-functional V segments, including TRBV6-2 and TRBV6-3, could not be distinguished by the 87-base-pair reads and were therefore excluded. Correlated functional status among segregating V segments might reflect linkage disequilibrium, but an unknown experimental factor could not be ruled out. In a later analysis, HLA-associated TCR beta chains showed more clonal expansion and lower generation probabilities than non-associated chains that were equally common. When HLA alleles, especially DR and DQ, strongly co-occurred, TCR associations were difficult to assign to individual alleles. In a later analysis, most CMV-associated TCR beta chains were found to appear HLA-restricted, with HLA associations seemingly driven largely by CMV exposure. In a later analysis, the rate of TCR association differed among HLA loci, with DRB1 alleles having the most associated TCRs and HLA-C alleles having the fewest. According to the authors, the approach could potentially be generalized to other disease states and immunological phenotypes. Because counts were too low, roughly 17 rarely observed V segments, including chromosome 9 orphons, were left out of the earlier analysis of some 640 of the donors. A total of fewer than 200 TCR beta chains were listed by the study as associated with cytomegalovirus. A further reported finding was that TCR beta sequences accurately predicted the HLA-A and HLA-B alleles for most subjects in the first cohort. In vitro tests confirmed that a few of the cytomegalovirus-associated TCR beta chains recognize cytomegalovirus antigens. In a later analysis, several top co-occurrence clusters were reported to appear linked to parvovirus B19, influenza, CMV and Epstein-Barr virus. According to a later genetic analysis, donors in an Asian-associated ancestry cluster had fewer N-insertions in productive TCRs than the approximately 610-donor mean. In both the original and validation cohorts, the classifier was reported to diagnose cytomegalovirus status with high specificity and sensitivity. Because HLA typing was unavailable for some donors at each locus, only the typed subset was used in association tests. A later genetic analysis associated a missense DCLRE1C variant with V-gene and J-gene trimming of TCR beta chains, and an independent cohort replicated the association. Most TCR sequences were observed very rarely across donors, whereas some public TCRs were present in many individuals. The cohort was sequenced for TCR beta chains only, and without alpha or paired-chain data the features that could be detected were limited. Immune exposure information for the cohort was limited to CMV serostatus. In an earlier analysis of about 600 of the donors, most TCR beta V segments appeared in productive rearrangements about 87% or about 30% of the time, broadly matching IMGT annotations. A cluster of highly shared sequence variants was judged likely to represent a technical artifact of the sequencing pipeline.

From the cysteine through the phenylalanine, the CDR3 covers 16 amino acids. CDR3 DNA is the only sequence kept; it has 48 bases, read in frame from the first base. The germline V gene sets CDR1 to LGHNA and CDR2 to YNFKEQ. Trimming leaves V shorter by 3 bases and J shorter by 3 bases, with the junction holding 9 bases beyond the gene matches. The cohort consisted of 650 to 700 healthy bone marrow donors. At the time of sampling, all cohort members were nominally healthy, though unrecorded immune exposures were likely present. The donor was CMV seropositive and was included in the group of around 300 seropositive cohort members. Every donor gave a peripheral blood sample, and the peripheral blood mononuclear cells from that sample were used for TCR beta sequencing. Genomic DNA was extracted from the blood cell samples with the Qiagen DNeasy Blood Extraction Kit. Library preparation was by the immunoSEQ multiplex PCR assay. For the multiplex PCR, a mixture combining 60 forward primers for TCR Vbeta segments and 13 reverse primers for TCR Jbeta segments was used. The CDR3 region of rearranged TCR beta genes was amplified from genomic DNA with a multiplex PCR assay. On the Illumina HiSeq System, the amplified TCR beta libraries were sequenced as 87-base-pair reads. The published analysis was carried out like this. Across the 700 or so repertoires, a later analysis counted around 80 million unique TCR beta chains, around 11 million of which were shared by at least two donors. Raw reads were error-corrected and collapsed into unique sequences by a nearest-neighbor algorithm in which closely related sequences were merged to remove PCR and sequencing errors. CDR3 sequences were aligned to IMGT reference sequences to assign V, D and J gene segments. For a sequence to be retained, a match of at least six nucleotides to both a V gene segment and a J gene segment was required. A rearrangement was called productive if the CDR3 had no stop codons and remained in frame with V and J, and every other rearrangement was called non-productive. CDR3 was defined by IMGT convention, running from the second conserved V-encoded cysteine to the conserved J-encoded phenylalanine. The earlier analysis of some 600 of the donors excluded sequences that lacked an unambiguous match to a single V gene segment. In an earlier analysis of 450 to 750 of the donors, a V segment was called functional when productive rearrangements were above 56.7%, and segregating when the standard deviation between donors exceeded 5%. To diagnose cytomegalovirus status from the catalog of TCR beta chain sequences, a statistical classification framework was built. In a later analysis, TCR nucleotide sequences were compared against IMGT/GENE-DB human TR gene sequences so that V and J genes could be assigned. The TCRdist pipeline was used in a later analysis to assign CDR3 sequences and most-parsimonious VDJ recombination scenarios. In a later analysis, each TCR beta chain was defined by its CDR3 amino acid sequence together with its V-gene family, and reads without a unique V-gene family were excluded. A later analysis removed several hundred highly shared, low-generation-probability nucleotide sequences to deal with suspected cross-contamination and a sequencing artifact. In a later analysis, a clonal expansion index for each public chain was calculated from normalized within-repertoire ranks of inferred template counts. In a later analysis, generation probabilities were computed with a VDJ recombination model fitted to out-of-frame rearrangements, and the resulting probabilities were checked against IGoR. In a later analysis, TCR-TCR, TCR-HLA and TCR-CMV co-occurrence was scored with hypergeometric tests, and a repertoire-size bias correction was applied to TCR pairs. To estimate false discovery rates, a later analysis permuted the HLA or CMV assignments 20 times. In a later analysis, co-occurring TCRs were grouped using DBSCAN, and TCRdist sequence similarity was added for clustering within HLA-allele-positive subsets. Co-occurrence clustering excluded repertoires with fewer than 30,000 or more than 120,000 public chains, plus five with anomalous nucleotide sharing. This is the immuneACCESS table as TCRdb keeps it, with only in-frame sequences that have V and J called. A part of the clones is gone; compared with another copy, unresolved V genes explain less than half, and the rest is unexplained. V, J and clone size are those of that table, while D and trimming were read from the DNA. For this sample the table gives 100,000 to 120,000 clones, of which roughly 80% were detected only once. Clones ranked in the top ten supply roughly 6.2% of the sample.

With regard to this clone: Its antigen target is currently unknown. Base qualities were left out, and no much larger clone turns up one base away.

The chain couples TRBV4-2 to TRBJ1-2; 8 bases in between match TRBD1. The source material was PBMCs. The sequence was collected from a man younger than 40 in good health and CMV-seropositive. The DNA reads TGTGCCAGCAGCCAGGGTTCCCTGGACAGGGACTATGGCTACACCTTC. This sequence encodes CASSQGSLDRDYGYTF.